This note documents a single TCR beta chain sequence. The antigen remains undetermined. The data derive from a study of graft-versus-host responses after intestinal transplantation. At the level of the study: Every transplant recipient was induced with anti-thymocyte globulin, then maintained on tacrolimus and steroids for around 3 years. The study, taken as a whole, reports: Recipient-marrow GvH clones were detected, some having first appeared in ileum or blood. Among circulating GvH clones, peak levels were associated with early post-transplant declines in HvG clones. The study found high graft-versus-host to host-versus-graft clonal ratios in allografts of patients with graft-donor T cell macrochimerism.

Sequencing was performed with immunoSEQ multiplex PCR; in TCRdb, only in-frame clones are kept and a portion is missing. The data contain about 10,000 clones, around nine tenths of them seen just once; the ten biggest clones take up 2% to 3%. CDR3 length: 20 residues. J is TRBJ2-7 and V is TRBV21-1; the table's D call of TRBD2 was not tested on the DNA. TRBV21-1 is reported as a pseudogene. The sequence derives from a human patient who received an intestinal transplant, so some T cells may come from the graft donor. The sequencing here drew on PBMCs, taken approximately 47 days after intestinal transplant. The CDR3 DNA reads as TGTGCCAGCAGCACTAAAGGTCGGGGGGCAGACGGGAGGAATATCTACGAGCAGTACTTC. Protein sequence: CASSTKGRGADGRNIYEQYF.